A selection of T cell receptor beta chains follows, all from one sample in a study of blood T cell repertoires in COVID-19. Some clones are missing from TCRdb's copy, which holds only in-frame ones; the method was immunoSEQ multiplex PCR. The profile shows under 80,000 clones, about 90% of them singletons. The sequenced sample consisted of peripheral blood. The receptors were sampled from a man aged 55 to 70 with acute or convalescent COVID-19. CDR3s leave out the opening cysteine and the closing phenylalanine or tryptophan. D genes are given only for firm matches.

V gene	D gene	J gene	CDR3 length	CDR3 protein
TRBV18	-	TRBJ1-6	13	ASSPPGVDNSPLH
TRBV5-1	TRBD1	TRBJ2-7	13	ASSLGGQGAREQY
TRBV29-1	TRBD1	TRBJ1-2	12	SVEKGQGLGGYT
TRBV10-3	TRBD1	TRBJ1-2	12	AISGGTDYYGYT
TRBV19	-	TRBJ1-1	11	ASSRAGDTEAF
TRBV7-3	-	TRBJ1-1	11	ASSSQGNTEAF
TRBV9	-	TRBJ1-1	12	ASSVGHLNTEAF
TRBV30	-	TRBJ1-5	12	AWSVRQSNQPQH
TRBV9	-	TRBJ2-3	11	ASSVQGADTQY
TRBV11-3	-	TRBJ2-1	11	ASSLGERNEQF
TRBV5-6	-	TRBJ1-2	13	ASSLASTGNYGYT
TRBV5-1	-	TRBJ1-1	11	ASSLGENTEAF
TRBV6-5	-	TRBJ1-2	12	ASTETAGNYGYT
TRBV18	-	TRBJ1-2	13	ASSPPRGGNYGYT
TRBV4-3	-	TRBJ2-3	13	ASSQDGGSTDTQY
TRBV7-8	TRBD1	TRBJ1-1	11	ASSGQGGTEAF
TRBV15	TRBD2	TRBJ2-5	14	ATSIRVTSQGETQY
TRBV19	-	TRBJ2-5	13	ASSMVQGGIETQY
TRBV5-4	TRBD2	TRBJ2-1	15	ASSLGASGGSYNEQF
TRBV6-6	TRBD1	TRBJ1-2	13	ASSFISDRGNGYT
TRBV3-1/TRBV3-2	TRBD1	TRBJ2-7	12	ASSLGTGAYEQY
TRBV27	-	TRBJ2-1	9	ASRLRDSQF
TRBV4-3	TRBD1	TRBJ1-2	13	ASSPTEGTGFGYT
TRBV2	-	TRBJ2-2	13	ASSEWGTGTGELF
TRBV5-8	-	TRBJ1-2	12	ASSLEGLGYGYT
TRBV30	-	TRBJ1-1	9	ASKESAEAF
TRBV5-6	TRBD1	TRBJ2-5	13	ASSQDRGLQETQY
TRBV5-4	-	TRBJ1-2	12	ASSLEPEHYGYT
TRBV11-2	-	TRBJ1-1	12	ASSPSQGSTEAF
TRBV10-3	TRBD1	TRBJ1-5	13	AISESGQGGQPQH
TRBV19	-	TRBJ2-7	13	ASSPARRDTYEQY
TRBV12-3/TRBV12-4	-	TRBJ1-1	10	ASRATSTEAF
TRBV11-3	TRBD2	TRBJ2-7	14	ASSVGTSGGANEQY
TRBV6-5	TRBD1	TRBJ1-2	13	ASRATGTAGHGYT
TRBV6-5	TRBD2	TRBJ2-7	13	ASSPLAGGTYEQY
TRBV18	TRBD1	TRBJ1-2	12	ASSPGQLNYGYT
TRBV12-5	-	TRBJ1-5	12	ASGSATPTQPQH
TRBV12-3/TRBV12-4	TRBD1	TRBJ1-2	10	ASRRTGDGYT
TRBV3-1/TRBV3-2	-	TRBJ2-1	14	ASSQDQGGSYNEQF
TRBV30	-	TRBJ1-1	11	AWSDSMNTEAF
TRBV19	TRBD1	TRBJ1-5	11	ASSTGHNQPQH
TRBV2	TRBD2	TRBJ2-5	15	ASRNGLAARYQETQY
TRBV19	-	TRBJ1-3	13	ASSIGRRGGNTIY
TRBV5-1	TRBD1	TRBJ1-4	12	ASSLQGDQEKLF
TRBV7-2	-	TRBJ2-7	12	ASSASRDSYEQY
TRBV23-1	-	TRBJ2-7	12	ASNQGMGGYEQY
TRBV6-5	TRBD2	TRBJ2-1	13	ASSFSGTSYNEQF
TRBV4-1	TRBD1	TRBJ2-7	13	ASSQVGQGAYEQY
TRBV3-1/TRBV3-2	-	TRBJ2-5	14	ASSRLLYGNQETQY
TRBV6-6	-	TRBJ2-2	13	ASSARQLNTGELF
TRBV18	TRBD1	TRBJ1-2	14	ASSPERQGVYYGYT
TRBV20-1	-	TRBJ2-7	12	SASHTDSSYEQY
TRBV24-1	-	TRBJ1-2	11	ATSDSIDYGYT
TRBV24-1	-	TRBJ2-1	12	ATSTASGEREQF